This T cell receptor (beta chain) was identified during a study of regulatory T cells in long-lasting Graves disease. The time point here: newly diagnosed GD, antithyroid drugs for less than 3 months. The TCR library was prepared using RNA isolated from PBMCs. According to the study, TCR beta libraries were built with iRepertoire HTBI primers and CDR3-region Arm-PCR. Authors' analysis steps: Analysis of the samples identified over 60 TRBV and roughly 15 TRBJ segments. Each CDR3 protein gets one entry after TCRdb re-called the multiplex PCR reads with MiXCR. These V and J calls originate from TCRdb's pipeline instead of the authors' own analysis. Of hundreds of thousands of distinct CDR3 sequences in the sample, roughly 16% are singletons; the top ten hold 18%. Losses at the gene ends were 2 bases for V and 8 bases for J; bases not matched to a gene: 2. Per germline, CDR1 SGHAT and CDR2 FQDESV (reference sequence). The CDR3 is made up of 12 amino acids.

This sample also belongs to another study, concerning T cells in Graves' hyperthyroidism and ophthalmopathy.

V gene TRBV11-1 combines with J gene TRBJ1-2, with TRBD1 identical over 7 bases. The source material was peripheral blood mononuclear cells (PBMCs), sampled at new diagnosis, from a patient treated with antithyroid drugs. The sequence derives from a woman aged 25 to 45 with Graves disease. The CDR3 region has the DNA TGTGCCAGCAGCTTAATGGGACAGGGCTACACCTTC. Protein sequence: CASSLMGQGYTF.